The clone carrying this TCR beta chain occurred once. Its antigen is currently unknown. The data were obtained in a study of T cell responses to AZD1222 COVID-19 vaccine. Findings of the study overall: Only six or seven AZD1222 recipients tested seropositive at baseline.

TCRdb's copy holds only in-frame clones and misses some; the assay was immunoSEQ multiplex PCR. The sample consists of 120,000 to 150,000 clones, about nine tenths of them appearing once. The source was peripheral blood, collected on day 0 of MenACWY control vaccination. This TCR derives from an adult in good health.

CDR3 in amino acids: CASTSGNYGYTF. The CDR3 nucleotides read TGTGCCAGCACATCCGGCAACTATGGCTACACCTTC. The chain has TRBV28 and TRBJ1-2; D is undetermined. Looked up from germline, CDR1 is MDHEN and CDR2 is SYDVKM. Trimming removed 7 bases from V and 2 bases from J, with 8 bases in between. The CDR3 has 12 residues.